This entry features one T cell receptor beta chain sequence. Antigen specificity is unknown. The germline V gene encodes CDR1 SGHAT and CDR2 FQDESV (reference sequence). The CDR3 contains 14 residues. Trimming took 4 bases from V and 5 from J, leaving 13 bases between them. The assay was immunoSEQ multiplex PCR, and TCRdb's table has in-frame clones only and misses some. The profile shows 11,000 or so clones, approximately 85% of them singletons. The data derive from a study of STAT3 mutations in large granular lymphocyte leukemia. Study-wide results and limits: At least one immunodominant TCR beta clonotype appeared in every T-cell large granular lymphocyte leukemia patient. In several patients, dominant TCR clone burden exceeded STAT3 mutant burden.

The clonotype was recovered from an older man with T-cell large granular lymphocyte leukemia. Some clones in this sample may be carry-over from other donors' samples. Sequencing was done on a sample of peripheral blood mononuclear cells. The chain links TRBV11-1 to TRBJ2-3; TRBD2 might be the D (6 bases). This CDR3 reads CASSSRLDGDTQYF. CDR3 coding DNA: TGTGCCAGCAGCTCTAGACTAGACGGAGATACGCAGTATTTT.